This TCR beta chain was documented in a study of CD8+CD57+ T cells in acquired aplastic anemia. Study summary: When averaged, DNA from sorted CD4+ and CD8+ cells came to about 2.9 ug.

The study profiled TCR beta VDJ and CDR3 using genomic DNA as template. TCRdb reanalysed the reads using MiXCR and keeps one entry per CDR3 protein. Here the sample spans fewer than 200,000 distinct CDR3 sequences, over 40% being singletons. Patients included in sequencing had previously demonstrated CD8+CD57+ cell expansion by flow cytometry. Germline CDR1 and CDR2: SGHDN and FVKESK. The CDR3 runs 15 residues. This clonotype appeared once. Given a much more abundant clone one base away, this may be a read error. The sequenced material came from sorted CD4+, CD8+, or CD8+CD57+ T cells (not recorded which) from PBMCs. The chain couples TRBV14 to TRBJ1-1; 7 bases are shared with TRBD1. The sequence was collected from a human donor with aplastic anemia. Here the CDR3 DNA reads TGTGCCAGCAGCCACTCCAGGGGGAAGAACGCTGAAGCTTTCTTT. As protein: CASSHSRGKNAEAFF.